The clone carrying this T cell receptor (beta chain) was observed a handful of times. These data belong to a study of memory CD4+ T cells and cytomegalovirus serostatus. In germline, CDR1 is LNHDA, CDR2 SQIVND (reference sequence). V was pared by 8 bases and J by 1 base, with 10 bases between. This CDR3 region has 13 residues. The sort gate was single viable CD3+CD4+CD8-CD45RO+ cells for memory CD4+ T cells. Profiled with immunoSEQ multiplex PCR; TCRdb holds only in-frame clones, not every one. The table shows about 50,000 clones, with over 75% occurring only once. Sequenced sample: memory CD4+ T cells from blood. This chain joins TRBV19 and TRBJ2-3, with D unclear. The origin of this receptor is an adult in good health and CMV-seronegative. CDR3 region: CASEMQGTDTQYF. Here the CDR3 DNA reads TGTGCCAGTGAAATGCAGGGCACAGATACGCAGTATTTT. Variable domain in full (rest from reference TRBV19 and TRBJ2-3): DGGITQSPKYLFRKEGQNVTLSCEQNLNHDAMYWYRQDPGQGLRLIYYSQIVNDFQKGDIAEGYSVSREKKESFPLTVTSAQKNPTAFYLCASEMQGTDTQYFGPGTRLTVL.